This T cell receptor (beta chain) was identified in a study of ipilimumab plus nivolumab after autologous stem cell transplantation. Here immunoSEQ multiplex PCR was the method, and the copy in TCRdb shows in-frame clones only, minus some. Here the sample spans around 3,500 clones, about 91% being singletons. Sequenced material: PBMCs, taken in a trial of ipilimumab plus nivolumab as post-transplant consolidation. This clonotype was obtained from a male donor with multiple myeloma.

The chain's CDR3 is CASSLGTSGTHEQFF. The CDR3 bases are TGTGCCAGCAGTCTGGGGACTAGCGGGACCCATGAGCAGTTCTTC. The chain has TRBV27 and TRBJ2-1; 13 bases agree with TRBD2. CDR3 size: 15 residues. With 5 bases clipped from V and 8 bases from J, the junction kept 6 bases outside the gene matches. CDR1 is MNHEY, CDR2 SMNVEV, per germline (reference sequence).